The source of this T cell receptor (beta chain) is a study of patients and donors after allogeneic stem cell transplantation. This clonotype appeared many times. Each CDR3 protein is one row after TCRdb ran MiXCR on the RT-PCR reads. The table records around 27,000 distinct CDR3 sequences, about 8% of them present only once. V dropped 1 base and J dropped 2 bases, with 15 bases sitting between them. This CDR3 has 16 residues. The germline CDR1 and CDR2 sequences are LGHNA and YNFKEQ. V gene TRBV4-2 combines with J gene TRBJ2-7; maybe TRBD2 (6 bases). The sample was blood, either unsorted or a sorted T cell fraction (not recorded which). The TCR originated in a human donor who was either an allogeneic HSCT recipient or a stem cell or donor lymphocyte infusion donor (not recorded which). It is not recorded whose cells these are; they may come from a transplant donor. DNA for the CDR3: TGTGCCAGCAGCCAAGCCACCGGGACTCGCCCCTACGAGCAGTACTTC. Protein product: CASSQATGTRPYEQYF.